Listed here are 8 T cell receptor beta chains from one sample, sequenced in a study of shared clonotypes between healthy human individuals. Assay used: immunoSEQ multiplex PCR; TCRdb lists only in-frame clones, some missing. The sample has 850,000 to 1,100,000 clones; around three quarters are singletons. Specimen: memory CD4+ T cells from PBMCs. The subset denotes: CD45RA-negative fraction. Receptors were obtained from a man aged 18 to 30 in good health. Some clones in this sample may be carry-over from other donors' samples.

This clone has only one observation. The V and J genes are TRBV27 and TRBJ2-2; no clear D gene. CDR1 and CDR2 from the germline V gene are MNHEY and SMNVEV (reference sequence). V was cut by 8 bases and J by 5 bases, with 15 bases left in between. This CDR3 has 14 residues. CDR3 in amino acids: CASSVRARTGELFF. CDR3 nucleotide sequence: TGTGCCAGCTCGGTCCGGGCAAGAACCGGGGAGCTGTTTTTT.

The rearrangement uses TRBV28 and TRBJ2-1; 9 positions match TRBD2. V was clipped by 4 bases and J by 1 base; unmatched bases: 11. This CDR3 has 18 amino acids. Germline V gene data show CDR1 as MDHEN and CDR2 as SYDVKM. The DNA of the CDR3 is TGTGCCAGCAGTTGGCGGGGGGGACACCTGAGATCCTACAATGAGCAGTTCTTC. As protein: CASSWRGGHLRSYNEQFF.

In the case of this clone: The sample carries other DNA sequences with the same CDR3. V is TRBV5-6 and J is TRBJ1-1; D call uncertain. Germline loops: CDR1 SGHDT, CDR2 YYEEEE. V was trimmed by 5 bases and J by 1 base, leaving 12 bases between them. The length of the CDR3 is 14 residues. CDR3 in amino acids: CASSLGRRNTEAFF. The CDR3 DNA reads TGTGCCAGCAGTCTTGGGAGAAGGAACACTGAAGCTTTCTTT.

The CDR3 coding sequence is TGTGCCAGCAGCTTTGGACTAATCCCAGATACGCAGTATTTT. Its protein product is CASSFGLIPDTQYF. V is TRBV9 and J is TRBJ2-3, with D possibly being TRBD2 (6 bases). The CDR3 has 14 residues. Germline CDR1 is SGDLS and CDR2 is YYNGEE. Between the trimmed V and J ends, which lost 4 bases and 4 bases, there was a span of 13 bases.

This clone was seen a single time. The chain carries TRBV28 and TRBJ2-1; maybe TRBD2 (7 bases). CDR1 is MDHEN and CDR2 is SYDVKM in the germline V gene. V was shortened by 3 bases and J by 10 bases, with 16 bases between the two germline ends. This CDR3 is built from 14 residues. The CDR3, as DNA: TGTGCCAGCAGTTTGGGAGGGGGGACCATGGAGCAGTTCTTC. Translating it yields CASSLGGGTMEQFF. Full variable domain (remainder filled in from reference TRBV28 and TRBJ2-1): DVKVTQSSRYLVKRTGEKVFLECVQDMDHENMFWYRQDPGLGLRLIYFSYDVKMKEKGDIPEGYSVSREKKERFSLILESASTNQTSMYLCASSLGGGTMEQFFGPGTRLTVL.

The chain combines TRBV11-2 with TRBJ2-3; no clear D. Between the trimmed V and J ends, which lost 2 bases and 6 bases, there was a span of 6 bases. Per the germline V gene, CDR1 is SGHAT and CDR2 is FQNNGV. CDR3 size: 12 residues. Here the CDR3 reads CASSLRVDTQYF. CDR3 DNA sequence: TGTGCCAGCAGCTTAAGGGTGGATACGCAGTATTTT.

The table lists this clone with a count of one. The sample carries other DNA sequences with the same CDR3. The chain recombines TRBV5-1 with TRBJ2-5; 7 bases are a match to TRBD1. The trim removed 0 bases at V and 3 bases at J, leaving 5 bases unmatched. The CDR3 runs 15 residues. Germline assignment: CDR1 SGHRS and CDR2 YFSETQ. The CDR3 nucleotides read TGCGCCAGCAGCTTGGGGGCCGGGACAGAAGAGACCCAGTACTTC. Protein sequence: CASSLGAGTEETQYF. Full variable domain (outside the CDR3, taken from reference TRBV5-1 and TRBJ2-5): KAGVTQTPRYLIKTRGQQVTLSCSPISGHRSVSWYQQTPGQGLQFLFEYFSETQRNKGNFPGRFSGRQFSNSRSEMNVSTLELGDSALYLCASSLGAGTEETQYFGPGTRLLVL.

J is TRBJ1-1 and V is TRBV9, with 7 positions matching TRBD1. Germline V gene sequence: CDR1 SGDLS, CDR2 YYNGEE. The CDR3 spans 15 residues. V was pared by 0 bases and J by 3 bases, with 5 bases of the junction left unmatched. CDR3 nucleotide sequence: TGTGCCAGCAGCGTAGACAGGGGAATTTACACTGAAGCTTTCTTT. Its translation: CASSVDRGIYTEAFF.